This TCR beta chain was sequenced during a study of CD8 T cells in Susac syndrome. Germline V gene lookup returns CDR1 SEHNR and CDR2 FQNEAQ (reference sequence). The length of the CDR3 is 16 residues. The ends were cut back, 5 bases at V and 10 bases at J, with 24 bases in the middle. Whole-study findings and limits: The study recognized that its TCR sequencing and HLA analysis covered a relatively small number of individuals.

Note on this clonotype: No antigen is known for it.

An amount of RNA that ranged from roughly 0.45 to 1 ug was reverse transcribed with random hexamers. Across 54 Vbeta and 13 Jbeta, TCR beta CDR3 was amplified with immunoSEQ multiplex PCR. MiXCR, applied by TCRdb to the immunoSEQ multiplex PCR reads, yields one record per CDR3 protein. The sample lists about 300,000 distinct CDR3 sequences, roughly 81% occurring once. CD8+ and CD4+ blood T cells underwent TCR beta sequencing. Treatment-naive patients with stable or active relapsing-remitting disease were the multiple sclerosis controls. This clonotype was obtained from a human donor with multiple sclerosis. Sequenced sample: CD8+ T cells from PBMCs. The chain recombines TRBV7-9 with TRBJ2-1; D is perhaps TRBD1 or TRBD2 (5 bases each). This CDR3 reads CASSPPTGPSLREQFF. DNA for the CDR3: TGTGCCAGCAGCCCCCCTACGGGGCCCTCTCTTCGGGAGCAGTTCTTC.